The rows below give T cell receptor beta chains drawn from one sample of a study of cytomegalovirus exposure and HLA in healthy donors. Profiled with immunoSEQ multiplex PCR; TCRdb holds only in-frame clones, not every one. The data contain roughly 200,000 clones, 79% of them singletons. Sequencing input: PBMCs. The receptors originated from a girl aged 10 to 17 in good health and CMV-seropositive. Each CDR3 is given with its conserved first and last residue. The order of the fields is V gene, D gene, clone size, J gene, CDR3 length, CDR3 protein, CDR3 DNA. The D gene is left open where the match is weak. For some rows the clone size is stated as once, few or many, or as a class when expanded; others skip it.

TRBV4-1	TRBD1	NA	TRBJ1-4	14	CASSQAGGDEKLFF	TGCGCCAGCAGCCAAGCAGGGGGTGATGAAAAACTGTTTTTT
TRBV7-2	NA	once	TRBJ2-2	14	CASSFRGITGELFF	TGTGCCAGCAGCTTTAGGGGTATCACCGGGGAGCTGTTTTTT
TRBV27	TRBD1	NA	TRBJ2-7	15	CASRVTGGFSYEQYF	TGTGCCAGCAGGGTGACAGGGGGATTCTCCTACGAGCAGTACTTC
TRBV9	NA	once	TRBJ1-1	13	CASSVGGRTEAFF	TGTGCCAGCAGCGTAGGAGGTAGGACTGAAGCTTTCTTT
TRBV19	NA	NA	TRBJ2-5	16	CASSIQYISGQETQYF	TGTGCCAGTAGTATACAGTACATATCGGGGCAAGAGACCCAGTACTTC
TRBV19	TRBD1	NA	TRBJ1-5	16	CASSMPTGVNNQPQHF	TGTGCCAGTAGTATGCCGACAGGGGTCAACAATCAGCCCCAGCATTTT
TRBV2	NA	NA	TRBJ2-7	14	CATTFSGPQIEQYF	TGTGCCACCACGTTCTCGGGTCCCCAGATCGAGCAGTACTTC
TRBV7-8	NA	NA	TRBJ1-1	17	CASSSLKWGGRNTEAFF	TGTGCCAGCAGTTCGCTCAAATGGGGGGGGAGGAACACTGAAGCTTTCTTT
TRBV7-6	NA	NA	TRBJ2-2	13	CASSPTFTGELFF	TGTGCCAGCAGCCCGACATTCACCGGGGAGCTGTTTTTT
TRBV9	NA	once	TRBJ1-2	13	CASSAQAVWGYTF	TGTGCCAGCAGCGCACAGGCCGTATGGGGCTACACCTTC
TRBV5-1	NA	NA	TRBJ2-3	14	CASGKGGATDTQYF	TGCGCCAGCGGTAAAGGGGGGGCAACAGATACGCAGTATTTT
TRBV11-2	NA	NA	TRBJ2-7	14	CASSREAAAYEQYF	TGTGCCAGCAGCAGAGAGGCGGCGGCCTACGAGCAGTACTTC
TRBV10-3	TRBD1	NA	TRBJ1-2	13	CAISSGQVYGYTF	TGTGCCATCAGTTCGGGACAGGTTTATGGCTACACCTTC
TRBV27	NA	once	TRBJ2-7	13	CASSYQGGHEQYF	TGTGCCAGCAGTTATCAGGGGGGCCACGAGCAGTACTTC
TRBV29-1	NA	NA	TRBJ1-1	12	CSARTVNTEAFF	TGCAGCGCCCGGACAGTGAACACTGAAGCTTTCTTT
TRBV4-1	NA	once	TRBJ2-5	15	CASSHRATSIETQYF	TGCGCCAGCAGCCATCGGGCGACTAGTATAGAGACCCAGTACTTC
TRBV5-1	TRBD1	NA	TRBJ1-1	14	CASTEGTGNTEAFF	TGCGCCAGCACCGAAGGGACAGGGAACACTGAAGCTTTCTTT